The sequence of this T cell receptor (beta chain) was determined in a study of a mutant IDH1 vaccine in newly diagnosed glioma. Study-wide background: The study gave patients eight vaccinations in weeks 1, 3, 5, 7, 11, 15, 19, 23.

A remark on this clone: No antigen is known for it.

Some clones are missing from TCRdb's copy, which holds only in-frame ones; the method was immunoSEQ multiplex PCR. The table shows approximately 82,000 clones, with 85% occurring only once. Germline V gene data show CDR1 as SGHDN and CDR2 as FVKESK. Unmatched junction bases numbered 11, after V lost 3 bases and J lost 4 bases. CDR3 length equals 16 residues. The sample's time point: week 23, last vaccination. Doses comprised 300 ug of mutant IDH1 20-mer peptide each, plus topical imiquimod. Sequences were derived from PBMCs, sampled from a glioma patient whose treatment included an IDH1 peptide vaccine. This receptor was taken from a woman between 45 and 60 years old with glioma. This chain uses TRBV14 with TRBJ2-7; 8 bases fit TRBD2. CDR3 residues: CASSHSPRGGGYEQYF. CDR3 DNA: TGTGCCAGCAGCCACTCCCCCCGCGGCGGGGGGTACGAGCAGTACTTC.